This T cell receptor (beta chain) emerged from a study of response to subunit inactivated influenza vaccine. Study conclusions and caveats: The authors proposed limited new T cell recruitment per seasonal influenza vaccination.

This clonotype occurred a few times. What it recognizes is unknown. This CDR3 is 12 amino acids long. MiXCR was run by TCRdb on the RT-PCR reads, yielding one entry per CDR3 protein. The table shows about half a million distinct CDR3 sequences, with under 9% occurring only once. The V gene is TRBV21-1, the J gene TRBJ2-4. TRBV21-1 is termed a pseudogene. The TCR originated in a man aged 45 to 75 who received an inactivated influenza vaccine. Source: PBMCs from blood, taken around 25 months after vaccination. CDR3 amino acids: CASTESKNIQYF. The CDR3 nucleotides read TGTGCCAGCACCGAGTCCAAAAACATTCAGTACTTC.